This TCR beta chain was identified during a study of PD-L1 blockade in urothelial cancer. V lost 0 bases to trimming and J lost 1 base, with 10 bases between them. There are 15 residues in the CDR3. Germline CDR1 and CDR2: SGHRS and YFSETQ. Repertoires were generated with immunoSEQ multiplex PCR, while TCRdb's copy carries only in-frame clones and drops some. The sample shows more than 80,000 clones, roughly 80% of them seen only once. This TCR derives from a man between 65 and 79 years old with urothelial cancer. The chain carries TRBV5-1 and TRBJ2-5; a possible D gene is TRBD1 (5 bases). The specimen was PBMCs, collected around atezolizumab (anti-PD-L1) treatment. CDR3 sequence: CASSLATGPQETQYF. DNA for the CDR3: TGCGCCAGCAGCTTGGCAACAGGCCCCCAAGAGACCCAGTACTTC.